This T cell receptor (beta chain) was captured in a study of blood T cells in healthy people across ages. Whole-study results and caveats: It was held that the diversity estimates obtained from one million T cells were underestimates. The study lacked donor CMV status, which possibly confounded expanded clonotype changes.

CDR3 length: 19 amino acids. V was cut by 6 bases and J by 0 bases, with 21 bases left in between. A second PCR of 7 to 11 cycles used a sample-barcoded 5' primer and a J-beta primer mix. One entry per CDR3 protein results from TCRdb running MiXCR on the 5' RACE reads. The table lists some 940,000 distinct CDR3 sequences, under 35% of them singletons. This clonotype was observed a few times. Its antigen remains unidentified. Every participating donor contributed roughly 9.6 milliliters of peripheral blood through a draw. These data were also filed under a second study, of T cells of mothers and their children. According to that study: Compared with unrelated pairs, related mother-child pairs had slightly higher, non-significant overlap.

The chain couples TRBV12-3 or TRBV12-4 to TRBJ2-6; possibly TRBD2 for D (7 bases). The specimen sequenced was blood. The clonotype originates from a woman aged 35 to 49 in good health. CDR3 bases: TGTGCCAGCAGCCACCCTGGGGGGGGCCGGGACTCTGGGGCCAACGTCCTGACTTTC. Translating gives CASSHPGGGRDSGANVLTF.